One sample yielded the 29 T cell receptor beta chains listed below, sequenced in a study of CD8 T cells in Susac syndrome. It was with random hexamers that about 0.45 to 1 ug RNA was reverse transcribed. MiXCR, run by TCRdb on the immunoSEQ multiplex PCR reads, gives a single entry per CDR3 protein. In the table there are approximately 160,000 distinct CDR3 sequences, 95% to 97% of which are singletons. Material: CD4+ T cells from PBMCs. These receptor sequences come from a human donor with Susac syndrome.

This chain connects TRBV28 to TRBJ1-5, with unresolved D. Germline CDR1 reads MDHEN; CDR2 reads SYDVKM. The CDR3 loop spans 14 amino acids. V shed 7 bases and J shed 10 bases, with 20 bases lying between them. This CDR3 is CASNRPVRLVPQHF. The CDR3, as DNA: TGTGCCAGCAATCGACCCGTTCGCCTCGTTCCCCAGCATTTT. Full variable domain (missing parts from reference TRBV28 and TRBJ1-5): DVKVTQSSRYLVKRTGEKVFLECVQDMDHENMFWYRQDPGLGLRLIYFSYDVKMKEKGDIPEGYSVSREKKERFSLILESASTNQTSMYLCASNRPVRLVPQHFGDGTRLSIL.

The V gene is TRBV12-3 or TRBV12-4, the J gene TRBJ1-2; the D is unclear. Between the trimmed V and J ends, which lost 8 bases and 7 bases, there was a span of 20 bases. The CDR3 runs to 14 residues. The CDR3 DNA follows: TGTGCCAGCTCACCTTTAGGAACGGACGCTGGCTACACCTTC. It specifies CASSPLGTDAGYTF.

This clonotype occurred a few times. At one end the junction does not follow the germline gene, possibly because of a read error. The CDR3 reads CASRLARSTGELFF. The CDR3 nucleotides read TGTGCCAGCAGGTTAGCCCGGAGCACCGGGGAGCTGTTTTTT. The J gene is TRBJ2-2, the V gene TRBV7-2; unclear D gene. The CDR3 contains 14 residues. The V gene's germline CDR1 is SGHTA and CDR2 FQGNSA.

The rearrangement joins TRBV19 to TRBJ2-1; 7 bases agree with TRBD1. J was trimmed by 5 bases and V by 8 bases; bases with no gene match: 3. CDR3 length: 12 amino acids. Germline-derived CDR1 and CDR2 are LNHDA and SQIVND (reference sequence). CDR3 nucleotides: TGTGCCAGTCCCGGGACAGACAATGAGCAGTTCTTC. As protein: CASPGTDNEQFF.

The rearrangement links TRBV25-1 to TRBJ2-6, with 12 bases fitting TRBD1. The germline V gene has CDR1 MGHDK and CDR2 SYGVNS. Trimming took 4 bases from V and 1 from J; bases not matched to a gene: 2. The CDR3 is 17 residues long. The CDR3 region has the DNA TGTGCCAGCAGTGGGGGACAGGGGGCTTCTGGGGCCAACGTCCTGACTTTC. It specifies CASSGGQGASGANVLTF. The full variable domain, in which reference TRBV25-1 and TRBJ2-6 provide the parts outside the CDR3, is EADIYQTPRYLVIGTGKKITLECSQTMGHDKMYWYQQDPGMELHLIHYSYGVNSTEKGDLSSESTVSRIRTEHFPLTLESARPSHTSQYLCASSGGQGASGANVLTFGAGSRLTVL.

The V gene is TRBV7-2, the J gene TRBJ1-2; 7 nucleotides align to TRBD1. With V trimmed by 5 bases and J by 4 bases, 10 bases remained unmatched. The V gene's germline CDR1 is SGHTA and CDR2 FQGNSA. The CDR3 has 15 residues. The CDR3: CASSGTTGTAYGYTF. Written as DNA, the CDR3 is TGTGCCAGCAGCGGGACCACCGGGACAGCCTATGGCTACACCTTC.

The gene calls are TRBV6-2 or TRBV6-3 and TRBJ2-7, with TRBD1 matching over 9 bases. Germline CDR1 is MNHEY and CDR2 is SVGEGT. V lost 6 bases to trimming and J lost 4 bases; unmatched junction nucleotides: 7. CDR3 length equals 14 residues. CDR3 coding DNA: TGTGCCAGCAGACCCGACAGGGGGTTGTACGAGCAGTACTTC. It yields the protein CASRPDRGLYEQYF.

The chain employs TRBV7-9 and TRBJ2-5, with D tentatively TRBD1 (6 bases). Germline CDR1 SEHNR, CDR2 FQNEAQ (reference sequence). This CDR3 has 15 amino acids. Trimming removed 1 base at V and 3 bases at J, with 12 bases between. CDR3 bases: TGTGCCAGCAGCTTAGGGCAGGGGCCGGAAGAGACCCAGTACTTC. Its protein product is CASSLGQGPEETQYF.

V is TRBV12-3 or TRBV12-4 and J is TRBJ1-1; D is unresolved. V gave up 3 bases and J gave up 5 bases, with 10 bases separating them. The CDR3 runs 13 residues. Written as DNA, the CDR3 is TGTGCCAGCAGTTTGCAGGAGGGAACTGAAGCTTTCTTT. It codes for CASSLQEGTEAFF.

The J gene is TRBJ1-1, the V gene TRBV27; D perhaps matches TRBD1 (5 bases). The CDR3 loop spans 14 amino acids. The V and J ends lost 1 base and 3 bases respectively, with 9 bases between them. Germline assignment: CDR1 MNHEY and CDR2 SMNVEV (reference sequence). The CDR3 DNA is TGTGCCAGCAGTTTATGGGGGTTTGACACTGAAGCTTTCTTT. It encodes CASSLWGFDTEAFF.

The rearrangement uses TRBV30 and TRBJ2-2; D uncertain. The ends were cut back, 2 bases at V and 2 bases at J, with 0 bases in the middle. CDR1 and CDR2 (germline): GTSNPN, SVGIG (reference sequence). The CDR3 length is 11 residues. The CDR3 here is CAWSNTGELFF. CDR3 coding DNA: TGTGCCTGGAGTAACACCGGGGAGCTGTTTTTT.

The genes are TRBV29-1 and TRBJ2-1; 8 nucleotides align to TRBD1. J lost 5 bases, V lost 6 bases, and 9 bases had no gene match. Per the germline V gene, CDR1 is SQVTM and CDR2 is ANQGSEA. The CDR3 extends over 14 amino acids. The CDR3 loop reads CSVARQGSDNEQFF. DNA of the CDR3: TGCAGCGTCGCTAGACAGGGGTCCGACAATGAGCAGTTCTTC.

The V call is TRBV28, the J call TRBJ1-3; weak D call: TRBD1 (6 bases). The CDR3 has 17 residues. V lost 1 base to trimming and J lost 4 bases, with 17 bases between them. CDR1 is MDHEN and CDR2 is SYDVKM in the germline V gene. The CDR3 bases are TGTGCCAGCAGTTTATTCCCCAGGGGAATAGGAGGAAACACCATATATTTT. This sequence encodes CASSLFPRGIGGNTIYF.

The chain couples TRBV28 to TRBJ1-3, with TRBD1 matching 9 bases. Germline lookup yields CDR1 MDHEN and CDR2 SYDVKM. V was clipped by 2 bases and J by 0 bases; unmatched bases: 11. The CDR3 runs 19 residues. The CDR3 region is CASSLPSHSGQGSGNTIYF. In DNA form, the CDR3 reads TGTGCCAGCAGTTTACCATCACATTCGGGACAGGGCTCTGGAAACACCATATATTTT.

J is TRBJ2-1 and V is TRBV7-9; 8 nucleotides align to TRBD2. Trimming cost V 5 bases and J 3 bases; bases outside gene matches: 15. CDR3 size: 18 residues. CDR1 and CDR2 from the germline V gene are SEHNR and FQNEAQ (reference sequence). DNA for the CDR3: TGTGCCAGCAGCCCCAAGGTCAGATTAGCGGGACTCTACAATGAGCAGTTCTTC. Translating it yields CASSPKVRLAGLYNEQFF.

The chain uses TRBV29-1 and TRBJ2-1, with D tentatively TRBD1 (6 bases). The CDR3 is 14 amino acids. The germline V and J ends were trimmed by 0 bases and 4 bases, with 10 bases remaining between them. Germline V gene sequence: CDR1 SQVTM, CDR2 ANQGSEA. The CDR3 spells CSVEETGQYNEQFF. In nucleotides, the CDR3 is TGCAGCGTTGAAGAAACGGGACAATACAATGAGCAGTTCTTC.

This chain uses TRBV18 with TRBJ2-7; either TRBD1 or TRBD2 may fit D (5 bases each). CDR3 length: 13 amino acids. The germline V gene encodes CDR1 KGHSH and CDR2 LQKENI. Trimming took off 4 bases at V and 5 bases at J, with 12 bases between the two ends. The CDR3 DNA follows: TGTGCCAGCTCACTTTCCCGGGACGACGAGCAGTACGTC. This encodes CASSLSRDDEQYV.

This chain joins TRBV29-1 and TRBJ2-7; 9 nucleotides agree with TRBD1. V shed 0 bases, J shed 5 bases, and the junction held 5 bases outside the gene matches. Germline V gene sequence: CDR1 SQVTM, CDR2 ANQGSEA. The CDR3 extends over 14 amino acids. CDR3 DNA sequence: TGCAGCGTTGAAGATCCACAGGGGGCCAACGAGCAGTACGTC. This gives the protein CSVEDPQGANEQYV.

This chain uses TRBV11-1 with TRBJ1-2, with D possibly matching TRBD1 (5 bases). Germline V gene data show CDR1 as SGHAT and CDR2 as FQDESV (reference sequence). Deletions cut 3 bases from V and 8 bases from J, with 13 bases between. There are 13 residues in the CDR3. DNA for the CDR3: TGTGCCAGCAGCTTCGGAGCAGGGACCGGCTACACCTTC. Translated, it gives CASSFGAGTGYTF. The full variable domain, in which reference TRBV11-1 and TRBJ1-2 provide the parts outside the CDR3, is EAEVAQSPRYKITEKSQAVAFWCDPISGHATLYWYRQILGQGPELLVQFQDESVVDDSQLPKDRFSAERLKGVDSTLKIQPAELGDSAMYLCASSFGAGTGYTFGSGTRLTVV.

The chain joins TRBV29-1 to TRBJ1-2; TRBD1 is a possible D gene (5 bases). V was cut by 5 bases and J by 7 bases, with 23 bases left in between. The CDR3 is made up of 15 amino acids. CDR1 is SQVTM, CDR2 ANQGSEA, per germline. CDR3 sequence: CSVPEGTSAEGGYTF. CDR3 DNA: TGCAGCGTTCCCGAAGGGACTTCAGCAGAGGGTGGCTACACCTTC.

DNA of the CDR3: TGTGCCAGCAAGGCGGGGGGCGCCTCGGCCTATGGCTACACCTTC. Protein: CASKAGGASAYGYTF. The gene calls are TRBV6-5 and TRBJ1-2; a possible D gene is TRBD1 (6 bases). Trimming shortened V by 7 bases and J by 4 bases, and 19 bases separated the two germline ends. The germline CDR1 and CDR2 sequences are MNHEY and SVGAGI. This CDR3 region has 15 residues.

This chain connects TRBV4-1 to TRBJ2-3; D is ambiguous. V was shortened by 0 bases and J by 5 bases, with 9 bases between the two germline ends. This CDR3 spans 14 amino acids. The germline gives CDR1 MGHRA, CDR2 YSYEKL. The CDR3 region is CASSQEPHLDTQYF. The CDR3, as DNA: TGCGCCAGCAGCCAAGAACCTCACCTAGATACGCAGTATTTT.

The chain combines TRBV4-2 with TRBJ2-7; 10 nucleotides match TRBD2. The CDR3 loop spans 14 amino acids. CDR1 and CDR2 from the germline V gene are LGHNA and YNFKEQ. J gave up 2 bases and V 6 bases, and 4 bases lay outside the gene matches. CDR3: CASSRLAGPYEQYF. The DNA of the CDR3 is TGTGCCAGCAGTAGACTAGCGGGCCCCTACGAGCAGTACTTC.

The rearrangement joins TRBV2 to TRBJ2-1; TRBD2 might be the D (6 bases). The CDR3 has 14 residues. Trimming took 4 bases from V and 9 from J, leaving 16 bases between them. The germline V gene encodes CDR1 SNHLY and CDR2 FYNNEI. CDR3 sequence: CASSATSWVGEQFF. The DNA for the CDR3 is TGTGCCAGCAGTGCAACTAGCTGGGTCGGTGAGCAGTTCTTC.

The chain links TRBV29-1 to TRBJ2-5; the D gene is possibly TRBD2 (7 bases). This CDR3 has 13 residues. Trimming stripped 5 bases from V and 2 bases from J, with 12 bases between. Per the germline V gene, CDR1 is SQVTM and CDR2 is ANQGSEA. The CDR3 bases are TGCAGCGTTCCGGAGGGGGGGCAAGAGACCCAGTACTTC. Residues: CSVPEGGQETQYF. Drawing the rest from reference TRBV29-1 and TRBJ2-5, the complete variable domain is SAVISQKPSRDICQRGTSLTIQCQVDSQVTMMFWYRQQPGQSLTLIATANQGSEATYESGFVIDKFPISRPNLTFSTLTVSNMSPEDSSIYLCSVPEGGQETQYFGPGTRLLVL.

The chain is built from TRBV5-4 and TRBJ2-3, with 11 bases that match TRBD1. The germline V gene has CDR1 SGHNT and CDR2 YYREEE (reference sequence). The CDR3 is 17 amino acids. V lost 3 bases and J lost 2; bases outside the gene matches: 8. CDR3 sequence reads: CASSWGRTGGLTDTQYF. As DNA, the CDR3 is TGTGCCAGCAGCTGGGGACGGACAGGGGGCCTCACAGATACGCAGTATTTT.

This clonotype is a singleton in its sample. The chain recombines TRBV29-1 with TRBJ1-1; TRBD1 agrees at 7 bases. Trimming at V came to 7 bases and at J to 6 bases, leaving 2 bases not matched to a gene. Germline CDR1 and CDR2: SQVTM and ANQGSEA. CDR3 length: 10 amino acids. The CDR3 region has the DNA TGCAGCGCAGGGGGAGCTGAAGCTTTCTTT. Protein sequence: CSAGGAEAFF.

In this sample, this clonotype turned up once. The chain is built from TRBV18 and TRBJ1-2, with TRBD1 matching over 8 bases. Germline V gene sequence: CDR1 KGHSH, CDR2 LQKENI. After removal of 3 bases from V and 13 bases from J, the junction contained 7 bases not matched to a gene. This CDR3 is 12 amino acids long. The DNA of the CDR3 is TGTGCCAGCTCACCGGGACAGGTCTTCTTCACCTTC. It codes for CASSPGQVFFTF.

This chain connects TRBV10-3 to TRBJ1-2, with 7 bases matching TRBD1. This CDR3 is built from 12 residues. Per the germline V gene, CDR1 is ENHRY and CDR2 is SYGVKD. Germline trimming cut 2 bases from V and 11 bases from J; bases unmatched to any gene: 5. CDR3 amino acids: CAISEPTGRYTF. As DNA, the CDR3 is TGTGCCATCAGTGAGCCGACAGGGAGATACACCTTC.